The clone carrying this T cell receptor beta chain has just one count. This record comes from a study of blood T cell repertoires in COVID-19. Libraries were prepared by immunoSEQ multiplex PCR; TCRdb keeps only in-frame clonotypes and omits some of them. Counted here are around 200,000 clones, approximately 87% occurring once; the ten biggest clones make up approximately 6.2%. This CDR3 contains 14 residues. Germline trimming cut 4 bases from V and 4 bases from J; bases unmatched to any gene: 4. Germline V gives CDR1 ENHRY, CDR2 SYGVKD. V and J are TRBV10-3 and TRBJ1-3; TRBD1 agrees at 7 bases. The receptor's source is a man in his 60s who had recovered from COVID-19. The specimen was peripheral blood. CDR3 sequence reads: CAISALGQGNTIYF. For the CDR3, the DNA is TGTGCCATCAGTGCCTTGGGACAGGGAAACACCATATATTTT.